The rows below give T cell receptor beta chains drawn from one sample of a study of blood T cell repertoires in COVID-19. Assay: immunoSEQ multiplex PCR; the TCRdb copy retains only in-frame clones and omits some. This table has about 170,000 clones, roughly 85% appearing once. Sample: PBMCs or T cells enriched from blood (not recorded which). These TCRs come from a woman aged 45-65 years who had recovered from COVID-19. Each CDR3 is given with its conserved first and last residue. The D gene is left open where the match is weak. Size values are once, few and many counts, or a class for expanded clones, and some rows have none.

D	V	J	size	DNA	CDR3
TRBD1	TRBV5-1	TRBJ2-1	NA	TGCGCCAGCAGCTCTGGGGACAGGGCGGGGGAGCAGTTCTTC	CASSSGDRAGEQFF
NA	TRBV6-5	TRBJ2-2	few	TGTGCCAGCAACTGGGACTCTAACACCGGGGAGCTGTTTTTT	CASNWDSNTGELFF
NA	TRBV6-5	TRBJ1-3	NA	TGTGCCAGCAGGAACGTAGGGGGGGGAGGAAACACCATATATTTT	CASRNVGGGGNTIYF
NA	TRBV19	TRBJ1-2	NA	TGTGCCAGTAGACAGGGAGTTAATGGCTACACCTTC	CASRQGVNGYTF
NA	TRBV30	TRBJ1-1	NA	TGTGCCTGGACGACGGGGGTCTCGGGAAGCACTGAAGCTTTCTTT	CAWTTGVSGSTEAFF
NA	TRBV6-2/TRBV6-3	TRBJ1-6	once	TGTGCCAGCAGTTACTCGGAGGGCTTTAAGAATTCACCCCTCCACTTT	CASSYSEGFKNSPLHF
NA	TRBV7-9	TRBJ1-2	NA	TGTGCCAGCAGCTTAGCGGGCAGGTCCTATGGCTACACCTTC	CASSLAGRSYGYTF
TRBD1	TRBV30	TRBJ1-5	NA	TGTGCCTGGACGAACAGGGGGCGATTAACCCAGCATTTT	CAWTNRGRLTQHF
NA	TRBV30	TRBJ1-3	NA	TGTGCCTGGAGTGCCGCCCTGATGAGCTCTGGAAACACCATATATTTT	CAWSAALMSSGNTIYF
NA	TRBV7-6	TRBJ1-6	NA	TGTGCCAGCAGCTTAGTGCCAGACGGACACTCCTATAATTCACCCCTCCACTTT	CASSLVPDGHSYNSPLHF
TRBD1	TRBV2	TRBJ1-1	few	TGTGCCAGCAAGGGACAGGGACCTGAAGCTTTCTTT	CASKGQGPEAFF
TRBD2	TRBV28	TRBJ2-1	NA	TGTGCCAGCGAACGGGGGGTCCACAATGAGCAGTTCTTC	CASERGVHNEQFF
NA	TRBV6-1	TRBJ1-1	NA	TGTGCCAGCAGTGAAACCCACAGGGTTGGTGAAGCTTTCTTT	CASSETHRVGEAFF
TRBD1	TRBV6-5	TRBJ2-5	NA	TGTGCCAGCAGAGGGACAGGGAAGGAGACCCAGTACTTC	CASRGTGKETQYF
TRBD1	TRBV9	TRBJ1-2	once	TGTGCCAGCAGCCCGAGGGGGACAGGGTTTGGCTACACCTTC	CASSPRGTGFGYTF
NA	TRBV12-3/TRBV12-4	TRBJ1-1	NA	TGTGCCAGCAGTTTCGGGGTGTCTGAAGCTTTCTTT	CASSFGVSEAFF
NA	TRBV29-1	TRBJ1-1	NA	TGCAGCGTTTACCGAGAGGGCACTGAAGCTTTCTTT	CSVYREGTEAFF
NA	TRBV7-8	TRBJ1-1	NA	TGTGCCAGCAGCTTAGTAGGCGGGGGCACTGAAGCTTTCTTT	CASSLVGGGTEAFF
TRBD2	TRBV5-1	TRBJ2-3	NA	TGCGCCAGCAGCCGAGGGACCCGGGCTAGCGGGGGCGATGATACGCAGTATTTT	CASSRGTRASGGDDTQYF
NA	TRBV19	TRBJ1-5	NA	TGTGCCAGTAGTATTTGGAGGGAGGACACCTTCCATCAGCCCCAGCATTTT	CASSIWREDTFHQPQHF
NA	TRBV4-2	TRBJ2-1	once	TGTGCCAGCAGCCAACCACAGGGCGACAATGAGCAGTTCTTC	CASSQPQGDNEQFF
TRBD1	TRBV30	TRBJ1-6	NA	TGTGCCTGGAAATTTATCACAGGGGGCCAAAATTCACCCCTCCACTTT	CAWKFITGGQNSPLHF
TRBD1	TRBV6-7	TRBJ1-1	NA	TGTGCCAGCAGCAACTTTACCGGGACAGGGATCATGAACACTGAAGCTTTCTTT	CASSNFTGTGIMNTEAFF
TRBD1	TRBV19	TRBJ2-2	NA	TGTGCCAGTAGTATGATGGGACAGGGCCCCGGGGAGCTGTTTTTT	CASSMMGQGPGELFF
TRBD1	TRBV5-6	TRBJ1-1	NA	TGTGCCAGCAGCGCCGTACAGGGGGTGAACACTGAAGCTTTCTTT	CASSAVQGVNTEAFF
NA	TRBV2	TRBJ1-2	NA	TGTGCCAGCAGTGAAGGAGACAGCCAGAACTATGGCTACACCTTC	CASSEGDSQNYGYTF